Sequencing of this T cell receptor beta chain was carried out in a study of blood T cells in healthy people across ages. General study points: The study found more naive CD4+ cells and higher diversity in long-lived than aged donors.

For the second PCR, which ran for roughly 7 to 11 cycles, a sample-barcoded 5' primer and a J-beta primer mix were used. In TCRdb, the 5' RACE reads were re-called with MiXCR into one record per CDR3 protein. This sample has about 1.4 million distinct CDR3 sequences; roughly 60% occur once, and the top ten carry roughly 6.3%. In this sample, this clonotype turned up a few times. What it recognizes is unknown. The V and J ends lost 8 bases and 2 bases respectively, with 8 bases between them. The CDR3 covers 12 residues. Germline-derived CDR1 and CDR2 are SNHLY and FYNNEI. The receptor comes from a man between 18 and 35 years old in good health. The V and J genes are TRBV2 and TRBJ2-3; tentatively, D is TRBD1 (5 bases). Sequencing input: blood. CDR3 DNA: TGTGCCAGCCGACAGATCACAGATACGCAGTATTTT. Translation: CASRQITDTQYF.